The rows below give T cell receptor beta chains drawn from one sample of a study of blood T cell repertoires in COVID-19. The assay was immunoSEQ multiplex PCR, and TCRdb's table has in-frame clones only and misses some. There are fewer than 250,000 clones in the sample; around 90% occur only once, and under 7% lies in the top ten. The material sequenced was peripheral blood. Every receptor here comes from a man between 60 and 75 years old who had recovered from COVID-19. Both conserved end residues are part of each CDR3. Fields, in order: clone size, D gene, V gene, J gene, CDR3 protein, CDR3 DNA. The D gene is left open where the match is weak. Part of the rows lack a size; the others show once, few, many or a class for expanded clones.

abundance: .; d_gene: TRBD2; v_gene: TRBV27; j_gene: TRBJ2-2; CDR3aa: CASRPQRGGLNTGELFF; CDR3nt: TGTGCCAGCAGACCCCAGCGGGGGGGCCTTAACACCGGGGAGCTGTTTTTT
abundance: .; d_gene: .; v_gene: TRBV28; j_gene: TRBJ1-6; CDR3aa: CASSPIRGSPLHF; CDR3nt: TGTGCCAGCAGCCCAATTCGGGGATCACCCCTCCACTTT
abundance: .; d_gene: .; v_gene: TRBV6-1; j_gene: TRBJ1-6; CDR3aa: CASSEYRDSPLHF; CDR3nt: TGTGCCAGCAGTGAGTACAGGGATTCACCCCTCCACTTT
abundance: .; d_gene: TRBD2; v_gene: TRBV7-6; j_gene: TRBJ2-2; CDR3aa: CASSLAAGGTGELFF; CDR3nt: TGTGCCAGCAGCTTAGCGGCGGGGGGCACCGGGGAGCTGTTTTTT
abundance: once; d_gene: .; v_gene: TRBV7-9; j_gene: TRBJ2-5; CDR3aa: CASRPPWGSEETQYF; CDR3nt: TGTGCCAGCAGACCCCCGTGGGGTAGCGAGGAGACCCAGTACTTC
abundance: .; d_gene: .; v_gene: TRBV19; j_gene: TRBJ2-7; CDR3aa: CASSIGVRAGYEQYF; CDR3nt: TGTGCCAGTAGTATAGGGGTCCGTGCGGGGTACGAGCAGTACTTC
abundance: .; d_gene: TRBD2; v_gene: TRBV6-2/TRBV6-3; j_gene: TRBJ2-3; CDR3aa: CASSLHSSGGRDTQYF; CDR3nt: TGTGCCAGCAGCCTCCACTCTAGCGGGGGGAGGGATACGCAGTATTTT
abundance: once; d_gene: .; v_gene: TRBV9; j_gene: TRBJ2-7; CDR3aa: CASSVWAIEQYF; CDR3nt: TGTGCCAGCAGCGTATGGGCGATCGAGCAGTACTTC
abundance: .; d_gene: TRBD1; v_gene: TRBV19; j_gene: TRBJ2-3; CDR3aa: CASSVRTGVDTDTQYF; CDR3nt: TGTGCCAGTAGTGTGCGGACAGGGGTGGACACAGATACGCAGTATTTT
abundance: .; d_gene: TRBD1; v_gene: TRBV5-4; j_gene: TRBJ2-7; CDR3aa: CASSLAAGGSSYEQYF; CDR3nt: TGTGCCAGCAGCTTGGCGGCAGGGGGTAGCTCCTACGAGCAGTACTTC
abundance: .; d_gene: TRBD1; v_gene: TRBV5-1; j_gene: TRBJ1-1; CDR3aa: CASSLGQGALDTEAFF; CDR3nt: TGCGCCAGCAGCTTAGGACAGGGGGCGTTGGACACTGAAGCTTTCTTT
abundance: .; d_gene: TRBD1; v_gene: TRBV7-9; j_gene: TRBJ1-2; CDR3aa: CASSLAGGGYGYTF; CDR3nt: TGTGCCAGCAGCTTAGCAGGGGGCGGCTATGGCTACACCTTC
abundance: .; d_gene: TRBD1; v_gene: TRBV5-4; j_gene: TRBJ2-7; CDR3aa: CASSLATGGHPYEQYF; CDR3nt: TGTGCCAGCAGCTTGGCCACAGGGGGCCATCCCTACGAGCAGTACTTC
abundance: .; d_gene: .; v_gene: TRBV7-3; j_gene: TRBJ2-1; CDR3aa: CASSSRAGPSYNEQFF; CDR3nt: TGTGCCAGCAGCTCCCGGGCGGGGCCCTCCTACAATGAGCAGTTCTTC
abundance: .; d_gene: TRBD1; v_gene: TRBV24-1; j_gene: TRBJ2-7; CDR3aa: CATSDSTGGSVKQYF; CDR3nt: TGTGCCACCAGTGATTCGACAGGGGGTAGTGTTAAGCAGTACTTC
abundance: .; d_gene: .; v_gene: TRBV5-1; j_gene: TRBJ1-2; CDR3aa: CASSLEIGDFGYTF; CDR3nt: TGCGCCAGCAGCTTGGAGATCGGGGATTTTGGCTACACCTTC
abundance: .; d_gene: TRBD1; v_gene: TRBV5-1; j_gene: TRBJ2-7; CDR3aa: CASSFGQDYEQYF; CDR3nt: TGCGCCAGCAGCTTCGGACAGGACTACGAGCAGTACTTC
abundance: .; d_gene: TRBD2; v_gene: TRBV19; j_gene: TRBJ2-3; CDR3aa: CASPIVSGSSSTDTQYF; CDR3nt: TGTGCCAGCCCCATTGTTAGCGGGTCCTCTAGCACAGATACGCAGTATTTT
abundance: .; d_gene: .; v_gene: TRBV30; j_gene: TRBJ1-1; CDR3aa: CAWSVKGGGTEAFF; CDR3nt: TGTGCCTGGAGTGTGAAGGGTGGAGGCACTGAAGCTTTCTTT
abundance: .; d_gene: TRBD1; v_gene: TRBV27; j_gene: TRBJ1-2; CDR3aa: CASRPTGGAPSHGYTF; CDR3nt: TGTGCCAGCAGACCTACAGGGGGCGCCCCCTCTCATGGCTACACCTTC
abundance: .; d_gene: .; v_gene: TRBV10-2; j_gene: TRBJ2-7; CDR3aa: CASSESNLRGREQYF; CDR3nt: TGCGCCAGCAGTGAGTCGAATCTCAGGGGCCGCGAGCAGTACTTC
abundance: .; d_gene: .; v_gene: TRBV27; j_gene: TRBJ2-7; CDR3aa: CASSLSAQGTRGQYF; CDR3nt: TGTGCCAGCAGTTTATCGGCCCAGGGAACCCGCGGGCAGTACTTC
abundance: .; d_gene: .; v_gene: TRBV5-4; j_gene: TRBJ1-2; CDR3aa: CASNTGGSNYGYTF; CDR3nt: TGTGCCAGCAACACGGGGGGCTCTAACTATGGCTACACCTTC